Listed below are T cell receptor beta chains from one sample, sequenced in a study of T cell changes during pregnancy in multiple sclerosis. Clones were sequenced by immunoSEQ multiplex PCR, and TCRdb holds only the in-frame ones, with some missing. The sample contains under 100,000 clones, under 95% of which appear only once. The sample was peripheral blood, taken in the first trimester of pregnancy. These receptors were obtained from a female donor in good health, enrolled as a control in a pregnancy study. CDR3s include the opening cysteine and the closing phenylalanine or tryptophan. The D gene is left open where the match is weak. Expanded clones are given a class, and other clones once, few, many or no size at all.

v_call: TRBV9; d_call: -; clone_size: -; j_call: TRBJ2-3; cdr3_nt: TGTGCCAGCAGCGTAGTTTCTATGGATACGCAGTATTTT; cdr3_aa: CASSVVSMDTQYF
v_call: TRBV5-6; d_call: -; clone_size: -; j_call: TRBJ1-6; cdr3_nt: TGTGCCAGCAGACTGGGGTCGTTCCGGGGCTATAATTCACCCCTCCACTTT; cdr3_aa: CASRLGSFRGYNSPLHF
v_call: TRBV4-2; d_call: TRBD2; clone_size: -; j_call: TRBJ2-1; cdr3_nt: TGTGCCAGCAGCCAAGGAGTAGCGGGGGGCCAGCGGTCCTACAATGAGCAGTTCTTC; cdr3_aa: CASSQGVAGGQRSYNEQFF
v_call: TRBV7-2; d_call: TRBD2; clone_size: -; j_call: TRBJ2-7; cdr3_nt: TGTGCCAGCAGCCCCCAAAGCGGGGGGAGCTCCTACGAGCAGTACTTC; cdr3_aa: CASSPQSGGSSYEQYF
v_call: TRBV7-7; d_call: -; clone_size: -; j_call: TRBJ1-5; cdr3_nt: TGTGCTAGCAGCCATTGGGGGGGTCAGCCCCAGCATTTT; cdr3_aa: CASSHWGGQPQHF
v_call: TRBV7-7; d_call: -; clone_size: -; j_call: TRBJ2-5; cdr3_nt: TGTGCTAGCAGCTTAGGAGGGGGGGCCGCAGAGACCCAGTACTTC; cdr3_aa: CASSLGGGAAETQYF
v_call: TRBV7-9; d_call: -; clone_size: -; j_call: TRBJ2-1; cdr3_nt: TGTGCCAGCAGCTTTCAAAGACAGGGCCCGGCGGGGTACCACAATGAGCAGTTCTTC; cdr3_aa: CASSFQRQGPAGYHNEQFF
v_call: TRBV21-1; d_call: -; clone_size: -; j_call: TRBJ1-6; cdr3_nt: TGTGCCAGCAGCAAAGGGGGAGTCCAGAATTCACCCCTCCACTTT; cdr3_aa: CASSKGGVQNSPLHF
v_call: TRBV28; d_call: -; clone_size: -; j_call: TRBJ1-6; cdr3_nt: TGTGCCAGCAGTTGGGGATCGGCCAGGGTCTATAATTCACCCCTCCACTTT; cdr3_aa: CASSWGSARVYNSPLHF
v_call: TRBV7-2; d_call: TRBD1; clone_size: -; j_call: TRBJ2-7; cdr3_nt: TGTGCCAGCAGTAGGACAGGGTCGGGCGAGCAGTACTTC; cdr3_aa: CASSRTGSGEQYF
v_call: TRBV4-3; d_call: -; clone_size: -; j_call: TRBJ1-1; cdr3_nt: TGCGCCAGCAGCCAAGATCGGGGGGTTGAAGCTTTCTTT; cdr3_aa: CASSQDRGVEAFF
v_call: TRBV13; d_call: TRBD2; clone_size: -; j_call: TRBJ2-3; cdr3_nt: TGTGCCAGCAGCTTAGAACTAGCGTTCGATACGCAGTATTTT; cdr3_aa: CASSLELAFDTQYF
v_call: TRBV7-3; d_call: TRBD1; clone_size: -; j_call: TRBJ2-7; cdr3_nt: TGTGCCAGCAGCTTGGGTCCCGGGACAGGGGACCACGAGCAGTACTTC; cdr3_aa: CASSLGPGTGDHEQYF
v_call: TRBV7-6; d_call: -; clone_size: -; j_call: TRBJ2-7; cdr3_nt: TGTGCCAGCAGCTTATTGGGCTCGACGGCTATCTACGAGCAGTACTTC; cdr3_aa: CASSLLGSTAIYEQYF
v_call: TRBV7-9; d_call: -; clone_size: once; j_call: TRBJ1-4; cdr3_nt: TGTGCCAGCAGCTCTTCTGATGAAAAACTGTTTTTT; cdr3_aa: CASSSSDEKLFF
v_call: TRBV19; d_call: TRBD1; clone_size: -; j_call: TRBJ2-7; cdr3_nt: TGTGCCACCGCTGACAGGGGAGGACGAGAGCAGTACTTC; cdr3_aa: CATADRGGREQYF
v_call: TRBV12-5; d_call: -; clone_size: -; j_call: TRBJ1-6; cdr3_nt: TGTGCTAGTGGTACTCTAGACAGTAAATCACCCCTCCACTTT; cdr3_aa: CASGTLDSKSPLHF
v_call: TRBV10-2; d_call: TRBD1; clone_size: -; j_call: TRBJ2-5; cdr3_nt: TGCGCCAGCAGTGAGACGTCGTTTCTGTGGGACAGTCAAGAGACCCAGTACTTC; cdr3_aa: CASSETSFLWDSQETQYF
v_call: TRBV7-9; d_call: -; clone_size: -; j_call: TRBJ1-6; cdr3_nt: TGTGCCAGCAGCTTAGGAGTTAGGCGGAATTCACCCCTCCACTTT; cdr3_aa: CASSLGVRRNSPLHF
v_call: TRBV20-1; d_call: -; clone_size: -; j_call: TRBJ1-1; cdr3_nt: TGCAGTGCCTTTCCCGCGAGTGAAGCTTTCTTT; cdr3_aa: CSAFPASEAFF
v_call: TRBV6-6; d_call: TRBD1; clone_size: -; j_call: TRBJ2-7; cdr3_nt: TGTGCCAGCCAATTAGCCGGGACAGCTACCTACGAGCAGTACTTC; cdr3_aa: CASQLAGTATYEQYF
v_call: TRBV11-2; d_call: TRBD1; clone_size: once; j_call: TRBJ2-7; cdr3_nt: TGTGCCAGCAGCACGCGGGACAGGGTCGCCTACGAGCAGTACTTC; cdr3_aa: CASSTRDRVAYEQYF
v_call: TRBV19; d_call: -; clone_size: once; j_call: TRBJ1-2; cdr3_nt: TGTGCCAGTAGTATCGGTCCGGGCTATGGCTACACCTTC; cdr3_aa: CASSIGPGYGYTF
v_call: TRBV4-3; d_call: -; clone_size: -; j_call: TRBJ1-1; cdr3_nt: TGCGCCAGCAGCCTGGGAGGGGGCACTGAAGCTTTCTTT; cdr3_aa: CASSLGGGTEAFF
v_call: TRBV27; d_call: -; clone_size: few; j_call: TRBJ1-3; cdr3_nt: TGTGCCAGCAGTTACGAAGGGGGGGAGGACACCATATATTTT; cdr3_aa: CASSYEGGEDTIYF
v_call: TRBV9; d_call: TRBD2; clone_size: -; j_call: TRBJ2-1; cdr3_nt: TGTGCCAGCAGCGATGGACTAGCGGGCTACAATGAGCAGTTCTTC; cdr3_aa: CASSDGLAGYNEQFF
v_call: TRBV2; d_call: -; clone_size: -; j_call: TRBJ2-2; cdr3_nt: TGTGCCAACTCGATTGAAGCCACCGGGGAGCTGTTTTTT; cdr3_aa: CANSIEATGELFF
v_call: TRBV7-2; d_call: -; clone_size: -; j_call: TRBJ1-5; cdr3_nt: TGTGCCAGCAGCTTGGACTCCTCGTTGGTTCAGCCCCAGCATTTT; cdr3_aa: CASSLDSSLVQPQHF
v_call: TRBV15; d_call: TRBD1; clone_size: -; j_call: TRBJ1-2; cdr3_nt: TGTGCCACCAGCAGGGGACAGTCAAACTATGGCTACACCTTC; cdr3_aa: CATSRGQSNYGYTF
v_call: TRBV7-3; d_call: -; clone_size: -; j_call: TRBJ1-2; cdr3_nt: TGTGCCAGCAGAGCTTATTATGGCTACACCTTC; cdr3_aa: CASRAYYGYTF
v_call: TRBV6-1; d_call: TRBD1; clone_size: -; j_call: TRBJ1-5; cdr3_nt: TGTGCCAGCACTAACAGGGGGTCCAATCAGCCCCAGCATTTT; cdr3_aa: CASTNRGSNQPQHF
v_call: TRBV18; d_call: TRBD1; clone_size: -; j_call: TRBJ2-7; cdr3_nt: TGTGCCAGCTCACCGTCCAGGGGACAGGGGTCGTACAACGAGCAGTACTTC; cdr3_aa: CASSPSRGQGSYNEQYF
v_call: TRBV18; d_call: -; clone_size: -; j_call: TRBJ1-1; cdr3_nt: TGTGCCAGCTCACCTAGTATTATGAACACTGAAGCTTTCTTT; cdr3_aa: CASSPSIMNTEAFF
v_call: TRBV21-1; d_call: -; clone_size: -; j_call: TRBJ2-1; cdr3_nt: TGTGCCAGCAGCAGCGGGACGGGTACCTACAATGAGCAGTTCTTC; cdr3_aa: CASSSGTGTYNEQFF
v_call: TRBV7-3; d_call: -; clone_size: -; j_call: TRBJ1-1; cdr3_nt: TGTGCCAGCAGCTTGATGGGTGCGGGCACTGAAGCTTTCTTT; cdr3_aa: CASSLMGAGTEAFF
v_call: TRBV29-1; d_call: TRBD1; clone_size: -; j_call: TRBJ2-7; cdr3_nt: TGCAGCGTGTCAAAGGGGGACAGGCGCTCCTACGAGCAGTACTTC; cdr3_aa: CSVSKGDRRSYEQYF
v_call: TRBV2; d_call: -; clone_size: -; j_call: TRBJ1-1; cdr3_nt: TGTGCCAGCAGGGGAGTTCGCTTGAACACTGAAGCTTTCTTT; cdr3_aa: CASRGVRLNTEAFF
v_call: TRBV4-3; d_call: TRBD1; clone_size: -; j_call: TRBJ2-1; cdr3_nt: TGCGCCAGCAGCCGAGAACCGGGACAGGGGAGCGATGAGCAGTTCTTC; cdr3_aa: CASSREPGQGSDEQFF
v_call: TRBV25-1; d_call: TRBD2; clone_size: -; j_call: TRBJ2-5; cdr3_nt: TGTGCCAGCGGGAGGGGAGGGGAGACCCAGTACTTC; cdr3_aa: CASGRGGETQYF
v_call: TRBV27; d_call: -; clone_size: -; j_call: TRBJ1-2; cdr3_nt: TGTGCCAGCAGTCCCCCCGGGTCCAACTATGGCTACACCTTC; cdr3_aa: CASSPPGSNYGYTF
v_call: TRBV15; d_call: TRBD2; clone_size: -; j_call: TRBJ2-1; cdr3_nt: TGTGCCACCAGCAGAGGCCCGCTACTAGCGGGGGGGCGCGTGAATGAGCAGTTCTTC; cdr3_aa: CATSRGPLLAGGRVNEQFF
v_call: TRBV6-5; d_call: -; clone_size: -; j_call: TRBJ2-2; cdr3_nt: TGTGCCAGCAGTTACCGAGATCTCTCCGGGGAGCTGTTTTTT; cdr3_aa: CASSYRDLSGELFF
v_call: TRBV9; d_call: -; clone_size: -; j_call: TRBJ1-5; cdr3_nt: TGTGCCAGCAGCGTAGGGGAGGGAAAGCCCCAGCATTTT; cdr3_aa: CASSVGEGKPQHF